The 16 T cell receptor beta chains in this list originate from one sample, sequenced in a study of naive and memory T cell subsets. The beta constant-region primer was an equimolar mix of two oligonucleotides covering TRBC1 and TRBC2. Nested alpha and beta constant-region primers with the SP2 primer drove four PCR rounds on ligated cDNA. TCRdb passed the UMI-ligation and nested PCR reads through MiXCR, listing each CDR3 protein once. There are some 22,000 distinct CDR3 sequences in the sample; roughly 8.2% occur only once, and about 24% lies in the top ten. Sequences were obtained from central memory CD8+ T cells from blood. These receptors came from a human donor in good health.

There are a few counts of this clonotype. The chain joins TRBV6-2 or TRBV6-3 to TRBJ2-2; unclear D gene. This CDR3 comprises 14 residues. CDR1 is MNHEY, CDR2 SVGEGT, per germline. V lost 6 bases, J lost 6 bases, and 14 bases lay in between. CDR3 amino acids: CASSNQVDPGELFF. CDR3 DNA sequence: TGTGCCAGCAGCAACCAGGTGGACCCCGGGGAGCTGTTTTTT.

The chain combines TRBV6-5 with TRBJ1-4; 8 nucleotides match TRBD1. J gave up 5 bases and V 6 bases, and 8 bases lay outside the gene matches. Germline V lookup: CDR1 MNHEY, CDR2 SVGAGI. The CDR3 sequence is 15 residues long. This CDR3 is CASRPTGAKNEKLFF. DNA of the CDR3: TGTGCCAGCAGACCGACAGGGGCGAAAAATGAAAAACTGTTTTTT.

At least ten counts were recorded for this clonotype. The chain links TRBV6-5 to TRBJ2-3; D is possibly TRBD1 or TRBD2 (5 bases each). There are 17 residues in the CDR3. Germline V CDR1 and CDR2: MNHEY, SVGAGI. Trimming stripped 5 bases from V and 4 bases from J, with 22 bases between. As DNA, the CDR3 is TGTGCCAGCAGTCAGGCCAGGGACGGCCCGAGCCCAGATACGCAGTATTTT. Translated, it gives CASSQARDGPSPDTQYF.

This clonotype has ten or more counts. The chain employs TRBV4-1 and TRBJ2-5; D possibly corresponds to TRBD2 (5 bases). This CDR3 is 15 amino acids long. V lost 4 bases, J lost 1 base, and 13 bases lay in between. The germline V gene has CDR1 MGHRA and CDR2 YSYEKL. In nucleotides, the CDR3 is TGCGCCAGCAGCCGACTACCCGGCGGCCAAGAGACCCAGTACTTC. It codes for CASSRLPGGQETQYF.

By share, this clonotype ranks as medium-sized. The chain is built from TRBV13 and TRBJ2-3, with D tentatively TRBD2 (6 bases). CDR3 size: 16 residues. With 0 bases removed from V and 2 bases from J, the gap between germline ends came to 12 bases. CDR1 and CDR2 from the germline V gene are PRHDT and FYEKMQ (reference sequence). CDR3 nucleotide sequence: TGTGCCAGCAGCTTAGGCGGCGGGGAGGCCACAGATACGCAGTATTTT. This sequence encodes CASSLGGGEATDTQYF.

At least ten counts were recorded for this clonotype. This sequence joins TRBV4-3 and TRBJ2-7; D possibly corresponds to TRBD1 (7 bases). The V gene lost 2 bases and the J gene lost 3 bases, with 17 bases spanning the gap. The CDR3 contains 16 residues. The germline V gene has CDR1 LGHNA and CDR2 YSLEER. The CDR3 sequence: CASSQSQGDGGYEQYF. CDR3 sequence (DNA): TGCGCCAGCAGCCAAAGTCAGGGGGACGGGGGCTACGAGCAGTACTTC.

This clonotype has a count of ten or more. This chain connects TRBV20-1 to TRBJ1-2; a possible D gene is TRBD1 (5 bases). V shed 3 bases and J shed 5 bases, with 7 bases lying between them. The CDR3 extends over 11 amino acids. Germline V lookup: CDR1 DFQATT, CDR2 SNEGSKA (reference sequence). Here the CDR3 DNA reads TGCAGTGCTAGCGGGGGGTATGGCTACACCTTC. It translates to CSASGGYGYTF.

This clonotype has at least ten counts. The chain couples TRBV29-1 to TRBJ2-7; D remains ambiguous. V lost 7 bases to trimming and J lost 0 bases, with 13 bases between them. CDR1 and CDR2 from the germline V gene are SQVTM and ANQGSEA. This CDR3 contains 13 residues. The CDR3 nucleotides are TGCAGCGCTGCTCAGGAGCTCTCCTACGAGCAGTACTTC. Translation: CSAAQELSYEQYF.

There are a few counts of this clonotype. The chain uses TRBV27 and TRBJ1-5; D unresolved. Germline V gene data show CDR1 as MNHEY and CDR2 as SMNVEV (reference sequence). The germline V and J ends were trimmed by 2 bases and 0 bases, with 11 bases remaining between them. The CDR3 is made up of 16 amino acids. The CDR3 DNA reads TGTGCCAGCAGTTTAACGTGGTACGATAGCAATCAGCCCCAGCATTTT. It specifies CASSLTWYDSNQPQHF.

CDR3 region: CASSFYAGTGSNNYGYTF. Written as DNA, the CDR3 is TGTGCCAGCAGTTTCTATGCCGGGACAGGGAGTAATAACTATGGCTACACCTTC. V usage is TRBV27 and J usage is TRBJ1-2; 9 bases are a match to TRBD1. CDR1 is MNHEY and CDR2 is SMNVEV in the germline V gene (reference sequence). The CDR3 consists of 18 residues. Trimming at V came to 3 bases and at J to 1 base, leaving 12 bases not matched to a gene.

This clonotype came up a few times. The chain uses TRBV27 and TRBJ2-1, with a weak D call TRBD2 (6 bases). Trimming took 0 bases from V and 6 from J, leaving 12 bases between them. Germline-derived CDR1 and CDR2 are MNHEY and SMNVEV (reference sequence). The CDR3 totals 15 residues. The CDR3 DNA sequence: TGTGCCAGCAGTTTATCTTTCGCGGGACCCAATGAGCAGTTCTTC. As protein: CASSLSFAGPNEQFF.

The V gene is TRBV7-9, the J gene TRBJ2-2; TRBD2 might be the D (5 bases). From germline, CDR1 is SEHNR and CDR2 FQNEAQ (reference sequence). Trimming left V 5 bases short and J 3 bases short, with 10 bases between. The CDR3 runs 14 residues. Here the CDR3 reads CASSPFGDTGELFF. DNA of the CDR3: TGTGCCAGCAGCCCCTTCGGGGACACCGGGGAGCTGTTTTTT.

The chain uses TRBV6-5 and TRBJ2-3; TRBD2 agrees at 13 bases. Germline V gives CDR1 MNHEY, CDR2 SVGAGI. CDR3 length: 15 residues. V lost 6 bases and J lost 5; bases outside the gene matches: 5. This chain's CDR3 is CASRTGLAGVDTQYF. Written as DNA, the CDR3 is TGTGCCAGCAGAACCGGACTAGCGGGAGTAGATACGCAGTATTTT.

There are many counts of this clonotype. The chain carries TRBV27 and TRBJ2-3; 7 bases fit TRBD1. Germline CDR1 and CDR2: MNHEY and SMNVEV (reference sequence). J lost 5 bases, V lost 5 bases, and 4 bases had no gene match. The CDR3 extends over 13 amino acids. CDR3 sequence (DNA): TGTGCCAGCAGTGAAACAGGGGTAGATACGCAGTATTTT. It specifies CASSETGVDTQYF.

V usage is TRBV29-1 and J usage is TRBJ1-1, with D uncertain. Germline V lookup: CDR1 SQVTM, CDR2 ANQGSEA. Trimming shortened V by 7 bases and J by 0 bases, and 9 bases separated the two germline ends. This CDR3 has 12 amino acids. CDR3 region: CSAGKMNTEAFF. Written as DNA, the CDR3 is TGCAGCGCGGGAAAGATGAACACTGAAGCTTTCTTT.

This clonotype was seen many times. The V call is TRBV29-1, the J call TRBJ2-1, with 8 bases lining up with TRBD2. Per germline, CDR1 SQVTM and CDR2 ANQGSEA. V lost 7 bases and J lost 4; bases outside the gene matches: 21. CDR3 size: 18 residues. The DNA of the CDR3 is TGCAGCGCTACGTCGGCAGGCCCTGTAACGGGGGGGTACAATGAGCAGTTCTTC. Encoded protein: CSATSAGPVTGGYNEQFF.